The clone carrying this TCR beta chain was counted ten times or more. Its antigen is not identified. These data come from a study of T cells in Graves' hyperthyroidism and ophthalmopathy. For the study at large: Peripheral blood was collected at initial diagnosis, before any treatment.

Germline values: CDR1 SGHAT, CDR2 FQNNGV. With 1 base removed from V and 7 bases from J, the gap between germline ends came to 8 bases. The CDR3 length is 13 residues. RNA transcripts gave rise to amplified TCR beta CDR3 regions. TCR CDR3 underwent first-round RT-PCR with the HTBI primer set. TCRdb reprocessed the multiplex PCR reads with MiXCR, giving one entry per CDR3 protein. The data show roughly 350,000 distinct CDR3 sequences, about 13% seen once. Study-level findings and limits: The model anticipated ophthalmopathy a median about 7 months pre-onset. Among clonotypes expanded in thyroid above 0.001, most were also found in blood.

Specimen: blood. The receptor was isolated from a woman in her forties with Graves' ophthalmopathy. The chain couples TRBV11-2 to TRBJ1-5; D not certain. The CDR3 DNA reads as TGTGCCAGCAGCTTAGGTAGCGGCCAGCCCCAGCATTTT. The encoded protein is CASSLGSGQPQHF.